This T cell receptor beta chain was recovered during a study of regulatory T cells in long-lasting Graves disease. This clonotype was observed at least ten times. The CDR3 has 13 residues. The germline gives CDR1 MGHDK, CDR2 SYGVNS. Unmatched junction bases numbered 1, after V lost 2 bases and J lost 4 bases. Time point in this sample: newly diagnosed GD, antithyroid drugs for less than 3 months. PBMCs were the source of the RNA used for TCR sequencing. Researchers made TCR beta libraries by using iRepertoire HTBI primers and running Arm-PCR on CDR3 regions. TCRdb re-called the multiplex PCR reads with MiXCR, one entry per CDR3 protein. The table includes 390,000 or so distinct CDR3 sequences, 12% detected once. These data also featured in a second study, about T cells in Graves' hyperthyroidism and ophthalmopathy.

The receptor's source is a woman aged 18-29 years with Graves disease. The sample consisted of peripheral blood mononuclear cells (PBMCs), taken at new diagnosis, from a patient treated with antithyroid drugs. The genes are TRBV25-1 and TRBJ1-2; 7 bases agree with TRBD1. CDR3: CASSEPGGYGYTF. The DNA of the CDR3 is TGTGCCAGCAGTGAACCAGGGGGCTATGGCTACACCTTC.